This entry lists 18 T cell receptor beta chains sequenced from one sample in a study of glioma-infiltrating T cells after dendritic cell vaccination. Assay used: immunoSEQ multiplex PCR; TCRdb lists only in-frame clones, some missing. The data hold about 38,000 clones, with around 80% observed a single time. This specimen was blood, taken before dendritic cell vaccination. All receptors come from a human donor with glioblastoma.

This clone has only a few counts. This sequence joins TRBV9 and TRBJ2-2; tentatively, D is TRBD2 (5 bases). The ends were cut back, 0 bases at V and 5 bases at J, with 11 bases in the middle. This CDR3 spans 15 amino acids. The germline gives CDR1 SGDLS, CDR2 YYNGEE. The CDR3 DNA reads TGTGCCAGCAGCGTAGCAACCCCGGGGACCGGGGAGCTGTTTTTT. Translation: CASSVATPGTGELFF.

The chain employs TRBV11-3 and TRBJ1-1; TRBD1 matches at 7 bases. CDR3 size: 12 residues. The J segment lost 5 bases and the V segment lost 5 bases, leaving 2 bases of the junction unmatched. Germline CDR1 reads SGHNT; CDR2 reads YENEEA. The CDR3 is CASSLQGTEAFF. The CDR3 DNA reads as TGTGCCAGCAGCCTACAGGGGACTGAAGCTTTCTTT.

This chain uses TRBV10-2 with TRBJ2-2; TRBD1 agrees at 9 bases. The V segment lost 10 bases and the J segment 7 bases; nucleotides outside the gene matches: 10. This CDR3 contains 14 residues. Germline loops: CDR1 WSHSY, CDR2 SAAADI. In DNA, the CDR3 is TGCGCCACCACCTCGGGACAGGGAATCGGGGAGCTGTTTTTT. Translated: CATTSGQGIGELFF.

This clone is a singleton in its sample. The CDR3 here is CASSGRLAGDEQYF. For the CDR3, the DNA is TGTGCCAGCAGTGGCCGACTAGCGGGTGACGAGCAGTACTTC. The rearrangement joins TRBV2 to TRBJ2-7; 10 bases are a match to TRBD2. J was trimmed by 5 bases and V by 4 bases; bases with no gene match: 5. The CDR3 spans 14 residues. Germline V CDR1 and CDR2: SNHLY, FYNNEI.

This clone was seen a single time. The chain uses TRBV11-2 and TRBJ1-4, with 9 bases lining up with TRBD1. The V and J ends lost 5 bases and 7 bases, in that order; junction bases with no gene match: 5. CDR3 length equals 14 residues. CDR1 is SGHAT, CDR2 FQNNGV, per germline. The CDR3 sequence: CASSPGTGLEKLFF. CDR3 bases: TGTGCCAGCAGCCCAGGGACAGGGCTTGAAAAACTGTTTTTT.

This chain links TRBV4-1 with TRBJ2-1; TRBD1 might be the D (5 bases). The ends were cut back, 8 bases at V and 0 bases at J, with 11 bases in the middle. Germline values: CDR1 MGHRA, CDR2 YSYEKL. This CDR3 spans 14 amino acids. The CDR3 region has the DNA TGCGCCAGCGCCGACAGTTACTCCTACAATGAGCAGTTCTTC. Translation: CASADSYSYNEQFF.

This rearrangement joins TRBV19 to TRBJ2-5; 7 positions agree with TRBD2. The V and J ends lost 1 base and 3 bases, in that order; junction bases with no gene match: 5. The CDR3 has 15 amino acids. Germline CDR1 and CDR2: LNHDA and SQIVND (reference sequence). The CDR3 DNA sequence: TGTGCCAGTAGTATAGCTCGCGGGGGTGAAGAGACCCAGTACTTC. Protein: CASSIARGGEETQYF.

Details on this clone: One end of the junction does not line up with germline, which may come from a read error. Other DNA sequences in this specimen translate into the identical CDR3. The DNA for the CDR3 is TGTGCCAGCAGCTTACAGGGGAATAATTCCCCCCTCCACTTT. This gives the protein CASSLQGNNSPLHF. The gene calls are TRBV7-9 and TRBJ1-6; the D gene is possibly TRBD1 (6 bases). This CDR3 region has 14 residues. Germline CDR1 reads SEHNR; CDR2 reads FQNEAQ (reference sequence).

As DNA, the CDR3 is TGTGCCTGGAGGCAGGTCCCCTCCTACGAGCAGTACTTC. As protein: CAWRQVPSYEQYF. This chain joins TRBV30 and TRBJ2-5; D remains ambiguous. TRBJ2-7 matches the DNA end more closely, so the J call is doubtful. Looked up from germline, CDR1 is GTSNPN and CDR2 is SVGIG (reference sequence). The CDR3 consists of 13 residues.

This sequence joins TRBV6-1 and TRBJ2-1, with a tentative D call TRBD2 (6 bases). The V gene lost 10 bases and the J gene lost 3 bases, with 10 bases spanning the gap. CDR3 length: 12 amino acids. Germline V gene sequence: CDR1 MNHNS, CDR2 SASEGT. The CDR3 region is CANQAGYNEQFF. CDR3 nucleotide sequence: TGTGCCAACCAAGCGGGCTACAATGAGCAGTTCTTC.

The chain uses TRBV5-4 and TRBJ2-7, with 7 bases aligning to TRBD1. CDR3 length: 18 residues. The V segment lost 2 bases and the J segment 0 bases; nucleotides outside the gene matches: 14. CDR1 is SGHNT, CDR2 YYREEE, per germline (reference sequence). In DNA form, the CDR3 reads TGTGCCAGCAGCTTATTGGTTAAGGCAGGGGGTAGCTCCTACGAGCAGTACTTC. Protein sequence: CASSLLVKAGGSSYEQYF.

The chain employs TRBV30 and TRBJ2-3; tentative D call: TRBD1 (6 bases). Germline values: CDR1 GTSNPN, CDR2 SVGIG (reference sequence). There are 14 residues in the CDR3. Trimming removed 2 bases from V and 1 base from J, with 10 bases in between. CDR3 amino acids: CAWSWAGGTDTQYF. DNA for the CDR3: TGTGCCTGGAGTTGGGCAGGGGGCACAGATACGCAGTATTTT.

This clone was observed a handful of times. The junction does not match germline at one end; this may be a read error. CDR3 sequence reads: CASRWQMNAGELFF. The DNA of the CDR3 is TGTGCCAGCAGGTGGCAAATGAACGCCGGGGAGCTGTTTTTT. The chain couples TRBV6-5 to TRBJ2-2; no definite D call. CDR3 length equals 14 residues. CDR1 and CDR2 (germline): MNHEY, SVGAGI.

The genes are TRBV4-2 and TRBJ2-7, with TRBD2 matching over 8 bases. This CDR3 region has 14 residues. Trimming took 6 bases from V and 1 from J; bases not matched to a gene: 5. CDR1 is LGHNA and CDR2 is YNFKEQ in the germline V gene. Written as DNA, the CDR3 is TGTGCCAGCAGTCGGGAGGGGCAGTCCTACGAGCAGTACTTC. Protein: CASSREGQSYEQYF.

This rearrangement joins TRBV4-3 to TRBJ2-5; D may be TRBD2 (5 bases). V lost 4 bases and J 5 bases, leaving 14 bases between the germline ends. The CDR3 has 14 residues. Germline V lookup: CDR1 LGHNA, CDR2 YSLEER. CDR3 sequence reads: CASSPGFREETQYF. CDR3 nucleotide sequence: TGCGCCAGCAGCCCTGGTTTTAGGGAGGAGACCCAGTACTTC.

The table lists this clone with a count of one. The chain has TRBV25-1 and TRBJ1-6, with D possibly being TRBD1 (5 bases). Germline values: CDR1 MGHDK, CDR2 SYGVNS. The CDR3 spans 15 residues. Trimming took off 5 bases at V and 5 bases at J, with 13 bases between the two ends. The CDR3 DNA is TGTGCCAGCAGTTCCGCGGGACGGAATAATTCACCCCTCCACTTT. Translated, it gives CASSSAGRNNSPLHF.

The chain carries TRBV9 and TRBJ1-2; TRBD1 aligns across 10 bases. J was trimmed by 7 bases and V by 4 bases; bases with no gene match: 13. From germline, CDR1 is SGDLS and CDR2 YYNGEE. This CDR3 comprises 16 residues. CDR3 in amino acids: CASSPTDRGRSGGYTF. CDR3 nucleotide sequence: TGTGCCAGCAGCCCAACCGACAGGGGGCGCTCAGGTGGCTACACCTTC.

The CDR3 bases are TGTGCCAGCTCACGGGGGACAGGGGAATACAATGAGCAGTTCTTC. The encoded protein is CASSRGTGEYNEQFF. The chain carries TRBV18 and TRBJ2-1; the match to TRBD1 covers 10 bases. The CDR3 covers 15 residues. From germline, CDR1 is KGHSH and CDR2 LQKENI. With V trimmed by 4 bases and J by 4 bases, 4 bases remained unmatched.